Each of the 14 T cell receptor beta chains below was sequenced from the same sample in a study of regulatory T cells in long-lasting Graves disease. iRepertoire HTBI primers and Arm-PCR of CDR3 regions built TCR beta libraries. One entry per CDR3 protein, called by TCRdb with MiXCR from the multiplex PCR reads. The sample includes approximately 360,000 distinct CDR3 sequences, approximately 12% of them seen just once. The sample's time point: newly diagnosed GD, antithyroid drugs for less than 3 months. The TCR library was made from RNA that had been extracted from PBMCs in TRIzol. The same data also went into a second study, on T cells in Graves' hyperthyroidism and ophthalmopathy.

Sequencing was performed on peripheral blood mononuclear cells (PBMCs), taken at new diagnosis, from a patient treated with antithyroid drugs. The origin of the receptors is a woman under 30 with Graves disease.

With regard to this clonotype: It differs at one base from a far larger clone, so likely a read error. The CDR3 loop is CASSLAGARADTQYF. CDR3 DNA: TGTGCCAGCAGCTTAGCGGGAGCTAGGGCAGATACGCAGTATTTT. The J gene is TRBJ2-3, the V gene TRBV7-2, with a tentative D call TRBD2 (5 bases). With 0 bases removed from V and 4 bases from J, the gap between germline ends came to 11 bases. This CDR3 spans 15 amino acids. CDR1 and CDR2 (germline): SGHTA, FQGNSA.

In this sample, this clonotype turned up many times. V gene TRBV28 combines with J gene TRBJ2-1; D uncertain. CDR3 length equals 14 residues. Germline CDR1 is MDHEN and CDR2 is SYDVKM. V lost 5 bases to trimming and J lost 0 bases, with 8 bases between them. CDR3 loop: CASSRMSSYNEQFF. The CDR3 coding sequence is TGTGCCAGCAGTCGGATGAGCTCCTACAATGAGCAGTTCTTC.

This clonotype was counted between two and nine times. J is TRBJ2-3 and V is TRBV6-2 or TRBV6-3, with TRBD2 identical over 9 bases. The CDR3 has 14 residues. Germline V lookup: CDR1 MNHEY, CDR2 SVGEGT. The V gene end was trimmed by 7 bases and the J gene end by 5 bases; junction bases not matched to a gene: 7. CDR3 sequence reads: CASTGIAGVDTQYF. Here the CDR3 DNA reads TGTGCCAGCACAGGGATAGCGGGAGTAGATACGCAGTATTTT.

This clonotype was detected many times. The rearrangement joins TRBV7-9 to TRBJ2-1; D remains ambiguous. CDR1 and CDR2 from the germline V gene are SEHNR and FQNEAQ (reference sequence). V lost 1 base and J lost 2, with 6 bases in between. The length of the CDR3 is 14 residues. The CDR3 region has the DNA TGTGCCAGCAGCTTAGAGACAACCTACAATGAGCAGTTCTTC. It translates to CASSLETTYNEQFF.

This clonotype was seen only a few times. The chain is built from TRBV2 and TRBJ1-6; a possible D gene is TRBD1 (6 bases). The CDR3 consists of 15 residues. The germline V gene encodes CDR1 SNHLY and CDR2 FYNNEI. V was pared by 6 bases and J by 8 bases, with 17 bases between. As DNA, the CDR3 is TGTGCCAGCAGACTCACAGGGTTTGGAGATTCACCCCTCCACTTT. Translation gives CASRLTGFGDSPLHF.

This clonotype was detected ten times or more. The chain recombines TRBV27 with TRBJ2-3, with 7 nucleotides matching TRBD2. The CDR3 is 15 residues long. Trimming took 5 bases from V and 4 from J; bases not matched to a gene: 9. Germline V gives CDR1 MNHEY, CDR2 SMNVEV (reference sequence). CDR3 protein: CASSSPAGRADTQYF. Here the CDR3 DNA reads TGTGCCAGCAGTAGCCCGGCGGGGAGGGCAGATACGCAGTATTTT.

This clonotype was counted only a few times. This chain links TRBV18 with TRBJ2-3; D call uncertain. CDR1 KGHSH and CDR2 LQKENI come from the germline V gene. V was clipped by 2 bases and J by 8 bases, with 11 bases between them. The CDR3 extends over 13 amino acids. CDR3: CASSPGHESTQYF. The CDR3 DNA sequence: TGTGCCAGCTCACCAGGCCATGAGTCTACGCAGTATTTT.

This clonotype has ten or more counts. The chain combines TRBV12-3 or TRBV12-4 with TRBJ1-1; 9 bases align to TRBD1. The CDR3 is 14 amino acids. Trimming cost V 8 bases and J 5 bases; bases outside gene matches: 9. The CDR3 nucleotides are TGTGCCAGCGTACACAGGGGGCGTTGGACTGAAGCTTTCTTT. Amino acids: CASVHRGRWTEAFF.

This rearrangement joins TRBV27 to TRBJ2-5; TRBD2 matches at 12 bases. Germline values: CDR1 MNHEY, CDR2 SMNVEV (reference sequence). V trimming: 4 bases; J trimming: 7 bases; junction bases outside the gene matches: 7. The CDR3 runs 15 residues. The CDR3 sequence: CASSSRLAGEGTQYF. CDR3 in DNA: TGTGCCAGCAGTTCTAGACTAGCGGGGGAAGGGACCCAGTACTTC.

CDR3: CASSGQGWVQYF. The CDR3 DNA reads as TGTGCCAGCAGTGGACAGGGATGGGTCCAGTATTTT. The rearrangement joins TRBV27 to TRBJ2-3; TRBD1 matches 8 bases. From germline, CDR1 is MNHEY and CDR2 SMNVEV (reference sequence). J was trimmed by 12 bases and V by 5 bases; bases with no gene match: 7. The CDR3 loop spans 12 amino acids.

This clonotype was seen repeatedly, ten times or more. This rearrangement joins TRBV7-2 to TRBJ2-4, with D unresolved. Germline-derived CDR1 and CDR2 are SGHTA and FQGNSA. Trimming cost V 3 bases and J 6 bases, with 15 bases left between them. The CDR3 consists of 15 residues. The CDR3 DNA reads TGTGCCAGCAGCTTCTTTCTCGGGCGAGGAAACATTCAGTACTTC. This codes for CASSFFLGRGNIQYF.

The V and J genes are TRBV5-1 and TRBJ2-5; 7 bases are shared with TRBD2. Looked up from germline, CDR1 is SGHRS and CDR2 is YFSETQ. This CDR3 spans 15 amino acids. The trim removed 2 bases at V and 4 bases at J, leaving 8 bases unmatched. The CDR3 DNA is TGCGCCAGCAGCTTTTTTGCGGGAGACGGAGAGACCCAGTACTTC. It is translated as CASSFFAGDGETQYF.

This clonotype came up many times. The chain recombines TRBV11-2 with TRBJ2-1; D remains unclear. The length of the CDR3 is 16 residues. Deletions cut 1 base from V and 0 bases from J, with 10 bases between. Germline loops: CDR1 SGHAT, CDR2 FQNNGV. CDR3 DNA sequence: TGTGCCAGCAGCTTAGGCGACTGGAGCTCCTACAATGAGCAGTTCTTC. This codes for CASSLGDWSSYNEQFF.

This clonotype was found many times. The chain is built from TRBV5-6 and TRBJ2-7, with no clear D. Germline V gene lookup returns CDR1 SGHDT and CDR2 YYEEEE. This CDR3 is built from 16 residues. The ends were cut back, 1 base at V and 7 bases at J, with 21 bases in the middle. CDR3 bases: TGTGCCAGCAGCTTGTCTCCAGGAAGGACCCCTGATGAGCAGTACGTC. Translation: CASSLSPGRTPDEQYV.